This TCR beta chain was recorded in a study of cytomegalovirus exposure and HLA in healthy donors. Overall study results and limits: A previous analysis found most TCR beta V segments productive roughly 87% or roughly 30% of the time.

Germline assignment: CDR1 SGHTA and CDR2 FQGNSA. V trimming: 6 bases; J trimming: 6 bases; junction bases outside the gene matches: 5. This CDR3 has 13 residues. The PCR used 60 Vbeta and 13 Jbeta primers. The data were produced by immunoSEQ multiplex PCR, yet TCRdb's version contains in-frame clones alone and is incomplete. The table has approximately 170,000 clones, around three quarters seen once. On this clone itself: Its antigen is currently unknown.

The origin of this receptor is a woman aged 25 to 45 in good health and CMV-seropositive. The genes are TRBV7-2 and TRBJ2-1; 7 nucleotides align to TRBD1. Sequenced material: PBMCs. This CDR3 reads CASSLGDSNEQFF. The DNA of the CDR3 is TGTGCCAGCAGTCTCGGGGACAGCAATGAGCAGTTCTTC.